The present T cell receptor beta chain was sequenced within a study of OX40 agonist ivuxolimab in advanced cancers. Looking at the study overall: Patients received intravenous ivuxolimab every 2 weeks at 0.01 to 10 mg/kg. Dose-escalation cases comprised hepatocellular carcinoma, melanoma, renal cell or head and neck cancer.

CDR3 length: 15 residues. V was pared by 4 bases and J by 1 base, with 13 bases between. Germline V gene data show CDR1 as MNHEY and CDR2 as SMNVEV (reference sequence). TCRdb keeps only in-frame clones here, not all; method: immunoSEQ multiplex PCR. The sample includes about 87,000 clones, 87% of them seen just once. This rearrangement joins TRBV27 to TRBJ1-1; weak D call: TRBD1 (5 bases). This TCR came from an adult with an advanced solid tumor such as melanoma, head and neck, liver or kidney cancer. Source: CD4+ or CD8+ T cells sorted from blood, taken in a trial of the OX40 agonist ivuxolimab. As DNA, the CDR3 is TGTGCCAGCAGTTCTTGGACTAGGGGGAACACTGAAGCTTTCTTT. Its protein is CASSSWTRGNTEAFF.